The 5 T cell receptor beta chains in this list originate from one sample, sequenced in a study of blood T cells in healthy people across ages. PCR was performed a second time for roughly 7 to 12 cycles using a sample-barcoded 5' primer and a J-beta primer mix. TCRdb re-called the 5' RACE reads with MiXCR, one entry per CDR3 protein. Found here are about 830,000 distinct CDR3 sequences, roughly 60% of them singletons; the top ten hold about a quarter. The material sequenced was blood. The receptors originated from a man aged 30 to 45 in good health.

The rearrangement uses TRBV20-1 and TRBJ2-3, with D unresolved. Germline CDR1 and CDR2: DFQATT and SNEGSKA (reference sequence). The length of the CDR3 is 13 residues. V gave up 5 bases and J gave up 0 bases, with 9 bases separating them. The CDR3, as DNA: TGCAGTGCTCGTCCCTTTAGCACAGATACGCAGTATTTT. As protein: CSARPFSTDTQYF.

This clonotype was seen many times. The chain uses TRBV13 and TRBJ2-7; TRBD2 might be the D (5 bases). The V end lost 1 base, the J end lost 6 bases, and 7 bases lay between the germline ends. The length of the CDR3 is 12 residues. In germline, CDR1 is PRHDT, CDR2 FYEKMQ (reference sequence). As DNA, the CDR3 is TGTGCCAGCAGCTTAGTCGCGGGCGAGCAGTACTTC. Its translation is CASSLVAGEQYF.

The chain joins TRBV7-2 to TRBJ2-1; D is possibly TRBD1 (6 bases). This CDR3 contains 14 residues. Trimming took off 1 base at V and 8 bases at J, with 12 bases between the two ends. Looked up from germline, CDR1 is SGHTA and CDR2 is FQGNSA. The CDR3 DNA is TGTGCCAGCAGCTTAGTTGGACAGTCGGATGAGCAGTTCTTC. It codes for CASSLVGQSDEQFF.

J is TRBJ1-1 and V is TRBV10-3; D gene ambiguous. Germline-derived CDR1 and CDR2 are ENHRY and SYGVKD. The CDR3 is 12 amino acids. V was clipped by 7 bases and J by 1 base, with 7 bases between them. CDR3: CAIKGQNTEAFF. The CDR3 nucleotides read TGTGCCATCAAGGGCCAGAACACTGAAGCTTTCTTT.

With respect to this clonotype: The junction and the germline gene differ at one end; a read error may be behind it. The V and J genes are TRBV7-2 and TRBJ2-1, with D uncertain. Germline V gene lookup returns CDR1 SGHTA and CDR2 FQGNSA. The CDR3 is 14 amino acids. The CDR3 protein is CDSSLNLLGNEQFF. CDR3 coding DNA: TGTGACAGCAGCTTAAATCTGCTGGGCAATGAGCAGTTCTTC.